At least ten counts were recorded for the clone carrying this TCR beta chain. This record belongs to a study of response to subunit inactivated influenza vaccine. Germline V CDR1 and CDR2: MNHNS, SASEGT. V was cut by 2 bases and J by 8 bases, with 19 bases left in between. The CDR3 contains 16 residues. TCRdb reprocessed the RT-PCR reads via MiXCR and lists one record per CDR3 protein. The table has about 780,000 distinct CDR3 sequences, approximately 18% seen once. Sequenced here: PBMCs from blood, sampled less than 6 days after vaccination. J is TRBJ2-1 and V is TRBV6-1; possible D gene TRBD2, 6 bases. The source is a man aged 50 to 60 who received an inactivated influenza vaccine. The CDR3: CASSERWSSGGDEQFF. CDR3 nucleotide sequence: TGTGCCAGCAGTGAACGTTGGAGCTCCGGGGGTGATGAGCAGTTCTTC.